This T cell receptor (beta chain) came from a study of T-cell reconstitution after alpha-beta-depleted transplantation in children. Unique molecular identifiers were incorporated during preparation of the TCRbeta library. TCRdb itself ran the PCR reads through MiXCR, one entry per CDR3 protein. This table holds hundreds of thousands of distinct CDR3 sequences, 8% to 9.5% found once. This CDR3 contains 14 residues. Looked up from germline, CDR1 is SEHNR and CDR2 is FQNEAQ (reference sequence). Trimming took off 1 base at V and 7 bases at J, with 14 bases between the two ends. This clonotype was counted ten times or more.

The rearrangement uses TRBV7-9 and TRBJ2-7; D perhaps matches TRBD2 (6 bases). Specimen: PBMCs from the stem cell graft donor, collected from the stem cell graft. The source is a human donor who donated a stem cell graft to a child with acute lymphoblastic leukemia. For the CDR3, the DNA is TGTGCCAGCAGCTTAGTGGCCTCCCGGGGGGAGCAGTACTTC. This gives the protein CASSLVASRGEQYF.